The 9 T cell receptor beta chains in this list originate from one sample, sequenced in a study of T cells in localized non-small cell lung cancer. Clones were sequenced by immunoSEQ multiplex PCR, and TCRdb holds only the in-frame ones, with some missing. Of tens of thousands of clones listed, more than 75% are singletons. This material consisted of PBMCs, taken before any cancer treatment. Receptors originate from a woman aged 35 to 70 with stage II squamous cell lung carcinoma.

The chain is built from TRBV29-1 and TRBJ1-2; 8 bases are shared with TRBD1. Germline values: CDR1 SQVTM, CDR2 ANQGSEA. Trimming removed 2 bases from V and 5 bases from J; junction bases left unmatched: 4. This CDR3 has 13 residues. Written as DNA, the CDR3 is TGCAGCGTTGAAAAAGGGACAGGATATGGCTACACCTTC. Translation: CSVEKGTGYGYTF. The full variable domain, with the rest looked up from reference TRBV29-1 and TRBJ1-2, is SAVISQKPSRDICQRGTSLTIQCQVDSQVTMMFWYRQQPGQSLTLIATANQGSEATYESGFVIDKFPISRPNLTFSTLTVSNMSPEDSSIYLCSVEKGTGYGYTFGSGTRLTVV.

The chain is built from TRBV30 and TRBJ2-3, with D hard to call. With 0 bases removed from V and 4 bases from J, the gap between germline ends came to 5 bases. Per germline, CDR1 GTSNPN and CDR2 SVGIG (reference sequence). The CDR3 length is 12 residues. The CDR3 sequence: CAWSVGADTQYF. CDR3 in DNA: TGTGCCTGGAGTGTAGGCGCAGATACGCAGTATTTT.

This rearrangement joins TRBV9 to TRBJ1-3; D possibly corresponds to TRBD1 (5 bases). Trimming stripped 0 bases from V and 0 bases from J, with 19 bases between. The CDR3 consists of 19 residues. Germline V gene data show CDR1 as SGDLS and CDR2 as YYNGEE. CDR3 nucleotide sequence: TGTGCCAGCAGCGTAGAATCCGGGGGGAGCAGGAGCTCTGGAAACACCATATATTTT. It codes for CASSVESGGSRSSGNTIYF.

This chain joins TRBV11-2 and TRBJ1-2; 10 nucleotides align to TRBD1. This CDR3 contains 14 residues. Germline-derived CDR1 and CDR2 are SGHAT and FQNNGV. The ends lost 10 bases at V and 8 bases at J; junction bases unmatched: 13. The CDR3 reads CATSGTGVSRGYTF. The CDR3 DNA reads TGTGCCACCTCGGGGACAGGGGTATCGCGCGGCTACACCTTC.

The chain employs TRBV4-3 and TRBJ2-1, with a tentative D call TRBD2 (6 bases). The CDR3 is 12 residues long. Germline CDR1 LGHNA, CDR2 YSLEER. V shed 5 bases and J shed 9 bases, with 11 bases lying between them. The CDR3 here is CASSWGGAEQFF. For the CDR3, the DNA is TGCGCCAGCAGCTGGGGAGGTGCTGAGCAGTTCTTC.

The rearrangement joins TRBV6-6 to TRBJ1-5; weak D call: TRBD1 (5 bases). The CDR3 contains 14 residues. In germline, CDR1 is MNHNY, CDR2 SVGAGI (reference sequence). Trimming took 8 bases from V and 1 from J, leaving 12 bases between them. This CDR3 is CASGDRGSNQPQHF. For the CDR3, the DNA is TGTGCCAGCGGGGACCGAGGGAGCAATCAGCCCCAGCATTTT.

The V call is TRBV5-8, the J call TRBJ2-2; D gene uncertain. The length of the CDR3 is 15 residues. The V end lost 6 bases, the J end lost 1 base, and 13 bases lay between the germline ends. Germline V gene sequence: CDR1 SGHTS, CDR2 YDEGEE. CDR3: CASTPEPENTGELFF. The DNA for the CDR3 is TGTGCCAGCACCCCTGAGCCCGAGAACACCGGGGAGCTGTTTTTT.

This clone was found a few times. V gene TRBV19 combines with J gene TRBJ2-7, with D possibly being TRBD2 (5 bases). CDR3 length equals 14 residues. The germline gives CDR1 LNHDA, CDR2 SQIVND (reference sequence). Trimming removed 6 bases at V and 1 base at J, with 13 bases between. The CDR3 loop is CASSADYASYEQYF. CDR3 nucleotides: TGTGCCAGTAGCGCTGACTACGCGTCCTACGAGCAGTACTTC. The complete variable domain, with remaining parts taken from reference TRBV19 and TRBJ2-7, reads DGGITQSPKYLFRKEGQNVTLSCEQNLNHDAMYWYRQDPGQGLRLIYYSQIVNDFQKGDIAEGYSVSREKKESFPLTVTSAQKNPTAFYLCASSADYASYEQYFGPGTRLTVT.

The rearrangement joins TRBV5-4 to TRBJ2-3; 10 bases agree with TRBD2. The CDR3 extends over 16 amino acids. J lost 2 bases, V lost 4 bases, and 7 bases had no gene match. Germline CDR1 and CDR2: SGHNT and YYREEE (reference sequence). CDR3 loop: CASSPILAGLTDTQYF. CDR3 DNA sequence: TGTGCCAGCAGCCCTATACTAGCGGGGCTCACAGATACGCAGTATTTT.